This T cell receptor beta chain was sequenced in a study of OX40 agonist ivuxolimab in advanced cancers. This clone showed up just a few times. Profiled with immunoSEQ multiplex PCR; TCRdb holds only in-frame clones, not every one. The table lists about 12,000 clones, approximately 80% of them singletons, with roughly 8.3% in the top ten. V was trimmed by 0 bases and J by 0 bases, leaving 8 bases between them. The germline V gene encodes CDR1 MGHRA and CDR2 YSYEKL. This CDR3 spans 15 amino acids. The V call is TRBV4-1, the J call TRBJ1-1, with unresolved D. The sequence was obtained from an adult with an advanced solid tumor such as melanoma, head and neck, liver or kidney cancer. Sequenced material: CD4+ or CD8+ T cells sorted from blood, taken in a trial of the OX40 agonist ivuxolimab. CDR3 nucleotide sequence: TGCGCCAGCAGCCAAGATAAGTACTTGAACACTGAAGCTTTCTTT. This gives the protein CASSQDKYLNTEAFF.